The clone carrying this T cell receptor beta chain was recorded many times. No antigen is known for it. The sample originates from a study of CD8+CD57+ T cells in acquired aplastic anemia. Study information: Sorting CD4+ and CD8+ cells gave DNA averaging approximately 3 ug. Where healthy donors were concerned, CD4+ cells averaged approximately 10 million reads. Broader study findings: Shared by patients and controls, fewer than 30 CD8+ CDR3s were abundant in patients. No significant difference in CD8+ Simpson's diversity was found between patients and controls.

Profiles of TCR beta VDJ and CDR3 were generated from a genomic DNA template. TCRdb recomputed calls from the reads with MiXCR, one row per CDR3 protein. This table holds fewer than 200,000 distinct CDR3 sequences, around 45% found once. The CDR3 totals 14 residues. Unmatched junction bases numbered 9, after V lost 1 base and J lost 6 bases. Germline V gives CDR1 DFQATT, CDR2 SNEGSKA (reference sequence). The sequenced sample consisted of sorted CD4+, CD8+, or CD8+CD57+ T cells (not recorded which) from PBMCs. The sequence came from a human donor in good health. The genes are TRBV20-1 and TRBJ2-7; 7 nucleotides align to TRBD1. Written as DNA, the CDR3 is TGCAGTGCTAGAGCTCGGACAGGTTCCGCCGAGCAGTACTTC. Translation gives CSARARTGSAEQYF.